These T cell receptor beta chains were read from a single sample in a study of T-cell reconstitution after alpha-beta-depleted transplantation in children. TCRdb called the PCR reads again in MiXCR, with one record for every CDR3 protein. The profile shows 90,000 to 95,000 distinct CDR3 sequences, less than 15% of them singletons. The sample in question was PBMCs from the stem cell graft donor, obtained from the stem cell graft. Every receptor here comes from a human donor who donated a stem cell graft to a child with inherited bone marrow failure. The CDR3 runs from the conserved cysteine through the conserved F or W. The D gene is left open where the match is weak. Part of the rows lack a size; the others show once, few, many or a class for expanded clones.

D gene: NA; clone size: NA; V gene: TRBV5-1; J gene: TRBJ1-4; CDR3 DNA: TGCGCCAGCAGCTACGGGACGGCTAATGAAAAACTGTTTTTT; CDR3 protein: CASSYGTANEKLFF
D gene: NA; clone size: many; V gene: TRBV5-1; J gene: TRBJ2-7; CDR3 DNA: TGCGCCAGCAGCTCCAACCTTAACTCCTACGAGCAGTACTTC; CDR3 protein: CASSSNLNSYEQYF
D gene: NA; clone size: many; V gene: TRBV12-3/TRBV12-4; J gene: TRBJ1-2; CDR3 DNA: TGTGCCAGCAGTTTAACCGGGATCAACGGTGGCTACACCTTC; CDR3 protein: CASSLTGINGGYTF
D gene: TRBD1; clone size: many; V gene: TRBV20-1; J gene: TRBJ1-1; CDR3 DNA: TGCAGTGCTAGATCTCCGGACAGGGGGAACACTGAAGCTTTCTTT; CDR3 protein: CSARSPDRGNTEAFF
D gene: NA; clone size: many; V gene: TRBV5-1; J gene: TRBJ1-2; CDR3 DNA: TGCGCCAGCAGCTCTGGACAGCCGTCATATGGCTACACCTTC; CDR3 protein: CASSSGQPSYGYTF
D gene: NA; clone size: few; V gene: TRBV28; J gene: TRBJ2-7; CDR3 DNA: TGTGCCAGCGGACTTCCCCTGGAGCAGTACTTC; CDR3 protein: CASGLPLEQYF
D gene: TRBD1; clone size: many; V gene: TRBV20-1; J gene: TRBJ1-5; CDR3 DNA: TGCAGTGCTAGAGGGGGGGCAGTTGGACAGGGATGGAGTCAGCCCCAGCATTTT; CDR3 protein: CSARGGAVGQGWSQPQHF
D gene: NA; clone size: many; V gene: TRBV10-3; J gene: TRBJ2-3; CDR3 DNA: TGTGCCATCAGTGATCCCCGGAGTAGGGCTCACAAAGCCCTCACAGATACGCAGTATTTT; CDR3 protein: CAISDPRSRAHKALTDTQYF
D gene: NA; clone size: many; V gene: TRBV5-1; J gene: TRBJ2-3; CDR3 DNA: TGCGCCAGCAGCTTGGCTGCGGGCACAGATACGCAGTATTTT; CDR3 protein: CASSLAAGTDTQYF
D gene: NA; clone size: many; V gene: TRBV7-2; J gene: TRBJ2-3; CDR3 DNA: TGTGCCAGCAGCCCCTCTTCAGATACGCAGTATTTT; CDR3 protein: CASSPSSDTQYF
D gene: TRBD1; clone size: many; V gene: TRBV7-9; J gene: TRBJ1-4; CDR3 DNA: TGTGCCAGCAGCTTAAGGCGGGACAGTAAAGGAGAAAAACTGTTTTTT; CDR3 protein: CASSLRRDSKGEKLFF
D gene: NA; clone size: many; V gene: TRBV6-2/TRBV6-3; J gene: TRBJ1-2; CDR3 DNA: TGTGCCAGCGGGGAGACGAGCTATGTATCGAACTATGGCTACACCTTC; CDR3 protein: CASGETSYVSNYGYTF
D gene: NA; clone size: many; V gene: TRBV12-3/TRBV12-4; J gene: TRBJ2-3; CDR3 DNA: TGTGCCAGCAGTCCCCCCACAGATACGCAGTATTTT; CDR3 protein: CASSPPTDTQYF
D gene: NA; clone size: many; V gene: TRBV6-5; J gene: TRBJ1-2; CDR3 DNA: TGTGCCAGCAGACGCGCCGGGACTCTACCTGGAAACTATGGCTACACCTTC; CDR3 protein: CASRRAGTLPGNYGYTF
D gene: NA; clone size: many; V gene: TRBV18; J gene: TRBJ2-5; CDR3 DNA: TGTGCCAGCTCACCTTATGACAGCTTCCAAGAGACCCAGTACTTC; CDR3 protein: CASSPYDSFQETQYF
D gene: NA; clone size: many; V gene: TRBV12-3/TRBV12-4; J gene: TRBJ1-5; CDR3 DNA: TGTGCCAGCAGTTCGTTACACGATCAGCCCCAGCATTTT; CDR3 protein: CASSSLHDQPQHF
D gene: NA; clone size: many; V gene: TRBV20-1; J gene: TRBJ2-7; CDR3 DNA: TGCAGTGCGCCGAAAGTGGACATGCCCTACGAGCAGTACTTC; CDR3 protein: CSAPKVDMPYEQYF
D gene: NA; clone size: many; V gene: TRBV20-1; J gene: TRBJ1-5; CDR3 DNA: TGCAGTGCTACGTCGTCCATAGATCAGCCCCAGCATTTT; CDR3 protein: CSATSSIDQPQHF
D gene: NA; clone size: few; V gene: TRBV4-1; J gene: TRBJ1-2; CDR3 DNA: TGCGCCAGCAGCCATATGGGAGCCAGGGGCTCCTATGGCTACACCTTC; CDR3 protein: CASSHMGARGSYGYTF
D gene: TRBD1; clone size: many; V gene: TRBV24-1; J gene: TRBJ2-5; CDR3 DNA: TGTGCCACCAGTGACTACTCCGGGACAGCCCAAGAGACCCAGTACTTC; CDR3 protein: CATSDYSGTAQETQYF
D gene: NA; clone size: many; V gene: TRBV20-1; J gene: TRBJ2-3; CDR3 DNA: TGCAGTGCTAGAGACCCCGGAGGAGCAGATACGCAGTATTTT; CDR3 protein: CSARDPGGADTQYF
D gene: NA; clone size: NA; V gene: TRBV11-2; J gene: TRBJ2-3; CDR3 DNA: TGTGCCAGCAGCCCAGCCGGGGTAGTTACAGATACGCAGTATTTT; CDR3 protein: CASSPAGVVTDTQYF
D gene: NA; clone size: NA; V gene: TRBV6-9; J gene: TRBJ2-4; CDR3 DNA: TGTGGGGCCAGTTATTTGCCCGACCTAGGGGCGCGGGCCCTAGTCAAAAACATTCAGTACTTC; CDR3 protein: CGASYLPDLGARALVKNIQYF
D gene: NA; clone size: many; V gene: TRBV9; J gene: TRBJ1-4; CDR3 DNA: TGTGCCAGCAGCGCCGGGTCCACTTATGAAAAACTGTTTTTT; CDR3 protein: CASSAGSTYEKLFF
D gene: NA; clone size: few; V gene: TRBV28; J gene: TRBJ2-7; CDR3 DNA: TGTGCCACCCGACTAGGGTACGAGCAGTACTTC; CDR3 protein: CATRLGYEQYF
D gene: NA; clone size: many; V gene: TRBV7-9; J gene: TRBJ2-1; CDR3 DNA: TGTGCCAGCAGCCCGGCGGGGGACAGCCCCCACTACAATGAGCAGTTCTTC; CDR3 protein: CASSPAGDSPHYNEQFF
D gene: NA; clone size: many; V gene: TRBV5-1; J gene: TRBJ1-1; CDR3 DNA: TGCGCCAGCAGCTTGGGCCCCGGCGGGGGTGAAGCTTTCTTT; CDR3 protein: CASSLGPGGGEAFF
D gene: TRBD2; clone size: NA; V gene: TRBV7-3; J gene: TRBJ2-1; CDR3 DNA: TGTGCCAGCAGCTTAACGCTAGCGGGAGGGCCGGTTGAGCAGTTCTTC; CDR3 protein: CASSLTLAGGPVEQFF
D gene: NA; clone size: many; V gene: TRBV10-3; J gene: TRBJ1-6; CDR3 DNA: TGTGCCATCAGTGGGACAGCGAGCTATAATTCACCCCTCCACTTT; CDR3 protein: CAISGTASYNSPLHF
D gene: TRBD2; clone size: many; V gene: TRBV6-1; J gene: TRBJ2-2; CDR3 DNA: TGTGCCAGCAGTCTAGCGGGGAGCACCGGGGAGCTGTTTTTT; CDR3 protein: CASSLAGSTGELFF
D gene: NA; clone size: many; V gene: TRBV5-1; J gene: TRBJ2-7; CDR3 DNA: TGCGCCAGCAGCACGGGACGGGCCTCGGCCGCCTACGAGCAGTACTTC; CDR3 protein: CASSTGRASAAYEQYF
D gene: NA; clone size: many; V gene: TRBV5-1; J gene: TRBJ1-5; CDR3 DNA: TGCGCCAGCAGCGAGGATCCGAATCAGCCCCAGCATTTT; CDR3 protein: CASSEDPNQPQHF
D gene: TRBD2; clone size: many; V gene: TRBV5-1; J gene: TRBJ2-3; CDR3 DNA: TGCGCCAGCAGCTTGGATCAGGCTAGCGGGAAGGGAAGCACAGATACGCAGTATTTT; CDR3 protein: CASSLDQASGKGSTDTQYF
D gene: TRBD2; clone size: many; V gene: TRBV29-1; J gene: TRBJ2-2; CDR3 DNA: TGCAGCGTTGCGCTAGCGGGGATCACCGGGGAGCTGTTTTTT; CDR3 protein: CSVALAGITGELFF
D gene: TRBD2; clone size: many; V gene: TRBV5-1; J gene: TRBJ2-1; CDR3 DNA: TGCGCCAGCAGCTTGGCCGAAGTAGCGGGAGGGTATGAGCAGTTCTTC; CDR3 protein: CASSLAEVAGGYEQFF
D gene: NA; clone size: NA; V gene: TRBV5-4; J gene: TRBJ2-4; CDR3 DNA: TGTGCCATTAGCTTGGACGGGATCAACATTCAGTACTTC; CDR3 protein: CAISLDGINIQYF